These T cell receptor beta chains were read from a single sample in a study of blood T cell repertoires in COVID-19. Here immunoSEQ multiplex PCR was the method, and the copy in TCRdb shows in-frame clones only, minus some. This repertoire shows some 400,000 clones, about 90% found once; its top ten account for 2% to 2.5%. Sequences were obtained from peripheral blood. All receptors derive from a woman aged 55 to 70 with COVID-19, enrolled during active disease. Both conserved end residues are part of each CDR3. The D gene is left open where the match is weak. Only part of the rows carry a size: once, few, many, or a class if the clone is expanded.

abundance	v_gene	j_gene	d_gene	CDR3nt	CDR3aa
once	TRBV2	TRBJ1-5	TRBD1	TGTGCCAGCAGTCCGGGACAGGATAATCAGCCCCAGCATTTT	CASSPGQDNQPQHF
.	TRBV12-3/TRBV12-4	TRBJ1-4	.	TGTGCCAGCAGTTTAGGCGGAGAAAAACTGTTTTTT	CASSLGGEKLFF
.	TRBV18	TRBJ1-1	TRBD1	TGTGCCAGCTCACTAAACCACAGGGGGACTGAAGCTTTCTTT	CASSLNHRGTEAFF
.	TRBV5-1	TRBJ2-2	TRBD1	TGCGCCAGCAGCTTGGACGGGACAGGGGTGGCCGGGGAGCTGTTTTTT	CASSLDGTGVAGELFF
.	TRBV5-6	TRBJ2-7	TRBD1	TGTGCCAGCAGCGGAGGCTTAGGGGGCTTCGAGCAGTACTTC	CASSGGLGGFEQYF
.	TRBV7-9	TRBJ1-1	TRBD1	TGTGCCAGCAGCCCTTCCGGGACAGCCAACACTGAAGCTTTCTTT	CASSPSGTANTEAFF
.	TRBV15	TRBJ2-1	.	TGTGCCACCAGCGGAGATTTCCCGGGGTCTGATCACAATGAGCAGTTCTTC	CATSGDFPGSDHNEQFF
.	TRBV9	TRBJ2-3	TRBD2	TGTGCCAGCAGCGGGACTAGTGTGAGTTTTGCAGATACGCAGTATTTT	CASSGTSVSFADTQYF
.	TRBV5-4	TRBJ2-3	TRBD1	TGTGCCAGCAGCTTAGGGGGCGGAAACACAGATACGCAGTATTTT	CASSLGGGNTDTQYF
.	TRBV18	TRBJ2-2	TRBD2	TGTGCCAGCTCGCAGACCGGGACTAGCGGGGGGCTAAACACCGGGGAGCTGTTTTTT	CASSQTGTSGGLNTGELFF
.	TRBV29-1	TRBJ1-1	.	TGCAGCGTTGTTGGCAGGGGGAACACTGAAGCTTTCTTT	CSVVGRGNTEAFF
few	TRBV18	TRBJ2-1	TRBD2	TGTGCCAGCTCCCCTGTACTAGCGGGGCCGGGAAATGAGCAGTTCTTC	CASSPVLAGPGNEQFF
.	TRBV7-2	TRBJ2-3	.	TGTGCCAGCAGCACCGGAAGCGGGCCAAGGTTGGGCACAGATACGCAGTATTTT	CASSTGSGPRLGTDTQYF
.	TRBV7-2	TRBJ2-3	.	TGTGCCAGCAGCTTCGACGGGACAGATACGCAGTATTTT	CASSFDGTDTQYF
.	TRBV2	TRBJ1-6	TRBD1	TGTGCCAGCGGAGGACAGGGGTTAAAGTCACCCCTCCACTTT	CASGGQGLKSPLHF
.	TRBV3-1/TRBV3-2	TRBJ1-6	.	TGTGCCAGCAGCCAAGTGAGCACAGCTTTAAGTTCACCCCTCCACTTT	CASSQVSTALSSPLHF
few	TRBV6-4	TRBJ2-1	.	TGTGCCAGCAGTGTCGCGGCGGGGACCTACAATGAGCAGTTCTTC	CASSVAAGTYNEQFF
.	TRBV7-2	TRBJ1-2	TRBD1	TGTGCCAGCAGCTTAAGGACAGGGGGCGGAGGCTATGGCTACACCTTC	CASSLRTGGGGYGYTF
.	TRBV19	TRBJ2-5	TRBD2	TGTGCCAGTAGTTTCGCGACTAGCGGGGTTGAGACCCAGTACTTC	CASSFATSGVETQYF
.	TRBV7-9	TRBJ2-1	TRBD2	TGTGCCAGCAGCCCCACTAGCGGGGGGGTTATGTCCTACAATGAGCAGTTCTTC	CASSPTSGGVMSYNEQFF